The rows below give T cell receptor beta chains drawn from one sample of a study of response to subunit inactivated influenza vaccine. MiXCR, run by TCRdb on the RT-PCR reads, gives a single entry per CDR3 protein. The sample consists of hundreds of thousands of distinct CDR3 sequences, about 11% of them appearing once. This specimen consisted of PBMCs from blood, obtained on the day of vaccination. These receptors all stem from a man aged 45-60 years who received an inactivated influenza vaccine. Each CDR3 is given with its conserved first and last residue. The order of the fields is clone size, D gene, V gene, J gene, CDR3 protein, CDR3 DNA. The D gene is left open where the match is weak. Expanded clones are given a class, and other clones once, few, many or no size at all.

few	TRBD1	TRBV11-1	TRBJ1-3	CASSARTGTGTTMYRNTIYF	TGTGCCAGCAGCGCCCGGACCGGGACAGGGACTACTATGTATAGAAACACCATATATTTT
-	-	TRBV18	TRBJ2-5	CASSPVRQETQYF	TGTGCCAGCTCACCGGTCAGACAAGAGACCCAGTACTTC
many	TRBD1	TRBV12-3/TRBV12-4	TRBJ2-3	CASSFSVQGATDTQYF	TGTGCCAGCAGTTTTTCAGTGCAGGGGGCAACAGATACGCAGTATTTT
-	-	TRBV20-1	TRBJ2-3	CSARANSGRSTDTQYF	TGCAGTGCTCGAGCTAACTCGGGGAGGAGCACAGATACGCAGTATTTT
few	-	TRBV6-2/TRBV6-3	TRBJ2-2	CASSYRRGSTGELFF	TGTGCCAGCAGTTACCGGAGGGGCTCTACCGGGGAGCTGTTTTTT
few	TRBD2	TRBV6-1	TRBJ2-1	CASVPGLGYNEQFF	TGTGCCAGCGTACCGGGACTAGGCTACAATGAGCAGTTCTTC
-	-	TRBV5-1	TRBJ2-5	CASSLGAPKQETQYF	TGCGCCAGCAGCTTGGGGGCCCCGAAACAAGAGACCCAGTACTTC
many	TRBD2	TRBV2	TRBJ2-5	CASSESAGVQETQYF	TGTGCCAGCAGTGAGTCAGCGGGGGTCCAAGAGACCCAGTACTTC
many	TRBD1	TRBV10-3	TRBJ1-6	CAISIDRANSPLHF	TGTGCCATCAGTATAGACAGGGCTAATTCACCCCTCCACTTT
few	TRBD2	TRBV28	TRBJ2-3	CASSLASGRARGTDTQYF	TGTGCCAGCAGTTTGGCCAGCGGGAGGGCCCGGGGCACAGATACGCAGTATTTT
few	-	TRBV5-1	TRBJ1-4	CASSQGTPATNEKLFF	TGCGCCAGCAGCCAGGGGACTCCCGCAACTAATGAAAAACTGTTTTTT
-	TRBD1	TRBV20-1	TRBJ2-5	CSATDRGFSQETQYF	TGCAGTGCTACCGACAGGGGTTTTTCCCAAGAGACCCAGTACTTC
few	-	TRBV2	TRBJ2-3	CASSLLFGLTDTQYF	TGTGCCAGCAGCCTATTGTTCGGGCTCACAGATACGCAGTATTTT
few	-	TRBV20-1	TRBJ2-5	CSARVLRSGETQYF	TGCAGTGCTAGAGTGCTGCGGTCGGGAGAGACCCAGTACTTC
many	-	TRBV7-2	TRBJ2-2	CASTTNGGPGELFF	TGTGCCAGCACCACTAACGGGGGTCCCGGGGAGCTGTTTTTT
-	-	TRBV15	TRBJ2-7	CATSTEATSSYEQYF	TGTGCCACCAGCACAGAGGCTACCAGCTCCTACGAGCAGTACTTC
-	TRBD1	TRBV12-3/TRBV12-4	TRBJ2-7	CASSPPTTGSHEQYF	TGTGCCAGCAGTCCCCCAACGACAGGGTCCCACGAGCAGTACTTC
few	-	TRBV6-2/TRBV6-3	TRBJ2-3	CASSGEAVDTQYF	TGTGCCAGCAGTGGGGAAGCGGTCGATACGCAGTATTTT
once	-	TRBV7-9	TRBJ2-3	CASRPQGGDPKDTQYF	TGTGCCAGCAGGCCTCAGGGGGGGGACCCGAAGGATACGCAGTATTTT
few	TRBD2	TRBV28	TRBJ2-7	CASKIAGPLYEQYF	TGTGCCAGCAAAATAGCGGGACCTCTCTACGAGCAGTACTTC
once	-	TRBV6-1	TRBJ2-2	CASSRRAGYTGELFF	TGTGCCAGCAGTCGTCGGGCAGGGTATACCGGGGAGCTGTTTTTT
few	TRBD1	TRBV30	TRBJ1-2	CAHRSGQDSNYGYTF	TGTGCCCACCGCTCGGGACAGGATTCTAACTATGGCTACACCTTC
-	-	TRBV25-1	TRBJ1-2	CASSEGDRLYGYTF	TGTGCCAGCAGTGAAGGGGACCGGCTCTATGGCTACACCTTC
-	TRBD2	TRBV3-1	TRBJ2-7	CASSPYTLAGGNYEQYF	TGTGCCAGCAGCCCGTACACCCTAGCGGGAGGAAACTACGAGCAGTACTTC
-	-	TRBV9	TRBJ2-3	CASSVGQSLGSTDTQYF	TGTGCCAGCAGCGTAGGACAATCCTTAGGGAGCACAGATACGCAGTATTTT
-	TRBD1	TRBV29-1	TRBJ2-3	CSVVPGQGSTDTQYF	TGCAGCGTCGTACCGGGACAGGGTAGCACAGATACGCAGTATTTT
few	-	TRBV24-1	TRBJ2-2	CATSDTGRSAGELFF	TGTGCCACCAGTGATACAGGGCGTTCGGCCGGGGAGCTGTTTTTT
-	-	TRBV9	TRBJ2-1	CASSVYTGFSYNEQFF	TGTGCCAGCAGCGTATATACGGGATTCTCCTACAATGAGCAGTTCTTC
few	-	TRBV2	TRBJ2-2	CASSSSGRYTGELFF	TGTGCCAGCAGTTCTTCAGGACGGTACACCGGGGAGCTGTTTTTT
few	TRBD1	TRBV12-3/TRBV12-4	TRBJ2-7	CASSFSGGEQYF	TGTGCCAGCAGTTTTTCAGGGGGCGAGCAGTACTTC
-	TRBD1	TRBV12-3/TRBV12-4	TRBJ1-2	CASSQTTGFHGYTF	TGTGCCAGCAGTCAGACGACAGGGTTCCATGGCTACACCTTC
-	-	TRBV5-6	TRBJ2-1	CASSSKAPGSPGREQFF	TGTGCCAGCAGCTCAAAGGCCCCGGGATCCCCAGGGCGTGAGCAGTTCTTC
-	-	TRBV24-1	TRBJ2-5	CATSDSSFRAGETQYF	TGTGCCACCAGTGATTCCTCTTTTAGGGCGGGGGAGACCCAGTACTTC
-	-	TRBV3-1	TRBJ1-1	CASSNGRGVNTEAFF	TGTGCCAGCAGCAACGGACGGGGAGTGAACACTGAAGCTTTCTTT
few	-	TRBV7-8	TRBJ2-2	CASSFQRLEVLGANTGELFF	TGTGCCAGCAGCTTTCAGCGACTAGAGGTCCTTGGTGCGAACACCGGGGAGCTGTTTTTT
-	TRBD1	TRBV2	TRBJ1-1	CATSFRQGINTEAFF	TGTGCCACAAGCTTTAGACAGGGTATCAACACTGAAGCTTTCTTT
few	TRBD1	TRBV6-2/TRBV6-3	TRBJ1-6	CASSQTGTDSPLHF	TGTGCCAGCAGTCAAACCGGGACAGACTCACCCCTCCACTTT
few	-	TRBV27	TRBJ1-1	CASSPGTEEVGTEAFF	TGTGCCAGCAGTCCCGGGACCGAAGAGGTGGGCACTGAAGCTTTCTTT
few	-	TRBV12-3/TRBV12-4	TRBJ1-5	CASSTSGPEQPQHF	TGTGCCAGCAGTACTTCTGGGCCCGAACAGCCCCAGCATTTT
-	-	TRBV7-2	TRBJ1-1	CASRELGTEAFF	TGTGCCAGCAGAGAGTTGGGCACTGAAGCTTTCTTT
-	-	TRBV20-1	TRBJ2-1	CSARDLDSINEQFF	TGCAGTGCTAGAGATCTTGACAGCATCAATGAGCAGTTCTTC
-	TRBD1	TRBV6-1	TRBJ1-4	CASSRDRVREKLFF	TGTGCCAGCAGTAGGGACAGGGTGCGAGAAAAACTGTTTTTT
few	TRBD1	TRBV28	TRBJ2-1	CASKQGPTNEQFF	TGTGCCAGCAAACAGGGGCCTACCAATGAGCAGTTCTTC
few	-	TRBV11-2	TRBJ2-3	CASSSDQAATQYF	TGTGCCAGCAGCTCGGACCAGGCAGCTACGCAGTATTTT
-	TRBD2	TRBV28	TRBJ2-1	CASSFAAGGYEQFF	TGTGCCAGCAGTTTTGCTGCGGGGGGCTATGAGCAGTTCTTC
few	-	TRBV29-1	TRBJ2-1	CSSGVALNEQFF	TGCAGCTCCGGGGTGGCCCTCAATGAGCAGTTCTTC
few	TRBD2	TRBV5-1	TRBJ2-3	CASSLGVLAGGTDTQYF	TGCGCCAGCAGCTTGGGGGTTCTAGCGGGAGGCACAGATACGCAGTATTTT
few	-	TRBV4-1	TRBJ2-7	CASSTDRVNHEQYF	TGCGCCAGCAGCACGGATAGGGTGAATCACGAGCAGTACTTC
many	-	TRBV5-1	TRBJ2-2	CASSLFSTGELFF	TGCGCCAGCAGCCTGTTTTCCACCGGGGAGCTGTTTTTT
few	TRBD2	TRBV29-1	TRBJ2-1	CSVEVRLAHYNEQFF	TGCAGCGTTGAAGTCAGACTAGCGCATTACAATGAGCAGTTCTTC
once	-	TRBV5-4	TRBJ2-5	CASRMQGETQYF	TGTGCCAGCCGAATGCAGGGAGAGACCCAGTACTTC
-	TRBD2	TRBV7-9	TRBJ2-3	CASSFALAGGSDTQYF	TGTGCCAGCAGCTTCGCCCTAGCGGGGGGCTCGGATACGCAGTATTTT
-	-	TRBV12-3/TRBV12-4	TRBJ2-5	CASSFNQQETQYF	TGTGCCAGCAGTTTTAACCAGCAAGAGACCCAGTACTTC